This T cell receptor (beta chain) was retrieved from a study of T cell responses to AZD1222 COVID-19 vaccine. Overall study findings and caveats: Baseline seropositives among AZD1222 recipients totaled only six. Spike-specific TCR breadth rose after two AZD1222 doses, and depth rose as well. White British donors predominated, females outnumbered males, and clonal diversity was possibly underestimated. Repertoire sampling was restricted to post-peak T cell response timepoints.

Note on this clone: Antigen unknown.

Assay used: immunoSEQ multiplex PCR; TCRdb lists only in-frame clones, some missing. The table records some 110,000 clones, less than 95% of them present only once. J was trimmed by 8 bases and V by 2 bases; bases with no gene match: 12. Germline V gives CDR1 MGHDK, CDR2 SYGVNS. This CDR3 is 16 amino acids long. Material: peripheral blood, obtained 28 days after the second AZD1222 dose. The TCR comes from an adult who received the AZD1222 COVID-19 vaccine. The gene calls are TRBV25-1 and TRBJ2-3; TRBD2 agrees at 8 bases. The CDR3 spells CASSEISGAEVVTQYF. As DNA, the CDR3 is TGTGCCAGCAGTGAAATTAGCGGGGCGGAAGTTGTTACGCAGTATTTT.